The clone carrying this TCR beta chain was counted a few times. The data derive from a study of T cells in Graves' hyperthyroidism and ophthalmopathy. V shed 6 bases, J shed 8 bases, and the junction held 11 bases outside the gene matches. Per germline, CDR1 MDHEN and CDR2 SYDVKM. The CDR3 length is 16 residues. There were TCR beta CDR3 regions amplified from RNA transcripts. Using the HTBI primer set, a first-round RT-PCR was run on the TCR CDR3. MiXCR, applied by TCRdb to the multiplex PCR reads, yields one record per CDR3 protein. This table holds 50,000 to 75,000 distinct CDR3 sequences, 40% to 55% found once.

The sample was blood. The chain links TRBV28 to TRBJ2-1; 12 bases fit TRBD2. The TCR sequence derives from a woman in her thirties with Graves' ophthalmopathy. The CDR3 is CASSLTTSGRRDEQFF. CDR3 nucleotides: TGTGCCAGCAGCCTGACCACTAGCGGGAGGCGCGATGAGCAGTTCTTC. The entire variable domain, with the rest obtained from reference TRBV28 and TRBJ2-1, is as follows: DVKVTQSSRYLVKRTGEKVFLECVQDMDHENMFWYRQDPGLGLRLIYFSYDVKMKEKGDIPEGYSVSREKKERFSLILESASTNQTSMYLCASSLTTSGRRDEQFFGPGTRLTVL.